This T cell receptor (beta chain) was identified in a study of blood T cell repertoires in COVID-19. Study information: Acute-phase and convalescent COVID-19 samples originated in the United States, Italy and Spain. The analysed material was cDNA or gDNA that came from T cells, B-cell-depleted T cells, or PBMCs.

As processed by the authors: From reference gene primer amplification, estimates of nucleated cell counts were derived. TCRdb keeps only in-frame clones here, not all; method: immunoSEQ multiplex PCR. V, J and clone size derive from that table, while D and trimming were established from the DNA sequence. The sample consists of approximately 150,000 clones, approximately 90% of them appearing once. This CDR3 contains 14 residues. Germline CDR1 reads LGHDT; CDR2 reads YNNKEL (reference sequence). The V segment lost 4 bases and the J segment 8 bases; nucleotides outside the gene matches: 10. The receptor was derived from a woman in her forties or fifties with acute or convalescent COVID-19. V usage is TRBV3-1 (or the pseudogene TRBV3-2) and J usage is TRBJ1-2, with 7 bases fitting TRBD1. What was sequenced was peripheral blood. The CDR3 region has the DNA TGTGCCAGCAGCCTAACAGGGGAGGCTAGCGGCTACACCTTC. Its protein product is CASSLTGEASGYTF.